The text below deals with one TCR beta chain. Its antigen is unidentified. CD8 cells classed as naive were CD45RO-negative and positively selected for CCR7, excluding terminally differentiated effector memory CD45RA+ cells. This entry is derived from a study of shared clonotypes between healthy human individuals. Study results and caveats: Collection of samples was limited to blood; tissue repertoires likely differ.

The V and J ends lost 3 bases and 7 bases respectively, with 9 bases between them. The germline CDR1 and CDR2 sequences are MNHEY and SMNVEV (reference sequence). This CDR3 is 13 amino acids long. Generated by immunoSEQ multiplex PCR, the TCRdb table keeps only in-frame clones and is missing some. The top ten hold about 0.21% of the sample, which has roughly 770,000 clones, roughly 96% seen once. The receptor was isolated from a man aged 25 to 40 in good health. The sequencing sample was made of naive CD8+ T cells sorted from blood. The V gene is TRBV27, the J gene TRBJ2-2, with D hard to call. Here the CDR3 DNA reads TGTGCCAGCAGTTTGGTCCGGTTCGGGGAGCTGTTTTTT. Encoded protein: CASSLVRFGELFF.